The 29 T cell receptor beta chains reported below all come from one sample, sequenced in a study of T cell responses to AZD1222 COVID-19 vaccine. Assay: immunoSEQ multiplex PCR; the TCRdb copy retains only in-frame clones and omits some. In the table there are 150,000 to 200,000 clones, 70% to 90% of which are singletons. The sequences come from peripheral blood, collected 28 days after the second AZD1222 dose. Receptor source: an adult who received the AZD1222 COVID-19 vaccine.

J is TRBJ2-2 and V is TRBV4-2; 10 positions agree with TRBD2. The CDR3 sequence is 17 residues long. The J segment lost 0 bases and the V segment lost 3 bases, leaving 4 bases of the junction unmatched. Germline V lookup: CDR1 LGHNA, CDR2 YNFKEQ. The CDR3 region is CASSQRGLAANTGELFF. In DNA form, the CDR3 reads TGTGCCAGCAGCCAGCGAGGACTAGCGGCGAACACCGGGGAGCTGTTTTTT.

The chain couples TRBV28 to TRBJ1-2; D call uncertain. The CDR3 has 13 residues. The germline gives CDR1 MDHEN, CDR2 SYDVKM. V was pared by 3 bases and J by 3 bases, with 8 bases between. Here the CDR3 reads CASSFPNDYGYTF. CDR3 in DNA: TGTGCCAGCAGTTTCCCCAATGACTATGGCTACACCTTC.

The chain carries TRBV4-3 and TRBJ2-1; D might be TRBD2 (6 bases). CDR1 and CDR2 (germline): LGHNA, YSLEER. V lost 0 bases to trimming and J lost 8 bases, with 11 bases between them. CDR3 length: 14 amino acids. CDR3: CASSQDGGKHEQFF. CDR3 nucleotide sequence: TGCGCCAGCAGCCAAGATGGGGGGAAGCATGAGCAGTTCTTC.

This chain joins TRBV19 and TRBJ1-1; TRBD1 matches 7 bases. Germline V lookup: CDR1 LNHDA, CDR2 SQIVND (reference sequence). J gave up 5 bases and V 3 bases, and 12 bases lay outside the gene matches. The CDR3 totals 16 residues. The chain's CDR3 is CASSILPGQRITEAFF. In nucleotides, the CDR3 is TGTGCCAGTAGTATTTTGCCGGGACAGAGAATTACTGAAGCTTTCTTT.

The chain uses TRBV14 and TRBJ1-4; D call uncertain. The germline V and J ends were trimmed by 2 bases and 5 bases, with 12 bases remaining between them. Germline V gene sequence: CDR1 SGHDN, CDR2 FVKESK. This CDR3 has 15 amino acids. The CDR3 DNA sequence: TGTGCCAGCAGCCAAACAAGATCGGCGAATGAAAAACTGTTTTTT. It encodes CASSQTRSANEKLFF.

The chain couples TRBV2 to TRBJ1-4; no clear D gene. The CDR3 length is 15 residues. Looked up from germline, CDR1 is SNHLY and CDR2 is FYNNEI. V lost 7 bases, J lost 8 bases, and 20 bases lay in between. CDR3 bases: TGTGCCAGCACTCCGCGGGTCTCGGGGATAGAAAAACTGTTTTTT. This gives the protein CASTPRVSGIEKLFF.

This chain connects TRBV6-1 to TRBJ1-2, with D uncertain. Germline-derived CDR1 and CDR2 are MNHNS and SASEGT. V lost 0 bases, J lost 3 bases, and 8 bases lay in between. The CDR3 runs 14 residues. The CDR3 sequence is CASSEAAVDYGYTF. CDR3 sequence (DNA): TGTGCCAGCAGTGAAGCGGCAGTCGACTATGGCTACACCTTC.

This clone was detected once. The chain is built from TRBV19 and TRBJ2-5; TRBD1 matches 7 bases. This CDR3 is 15 amino acids long. The V and J ends lost 5 bases and 2 bases, in that order; junction bases with no gene match: 8. Looked up from germline, CDR1 is LNHDA and CDR2 is SQIVND (reference sequence). The CDR3 protein is CASSFGQEQQETQYF. The CDR3 region has the DNA TGTGCCAGTAGTTTCGGACAGGAACAACAAGAGACCCAGTACTTC.

This sequence joins TRBV19 and TRBJ2-1; TRBD1 or TRBD2 may be the D gene (5 bases each). There are 14 residues in the CDR3. CDR1 is LNHDA, CDR2 SQIVND, per germline (reference sequence). V lost 7 bases and J 7 bases, leaving 17 bases between the germline ends. For the CDR3, the DNA is TGTGCCAGTATCGGGACGAACCCAGGGAATGAGCAGTTCTTC. Translating it yields CASIGTNPGNEQFF.

A single count supports this clone. The V call is TRBV20-1, the J call TRBJ2-7; no clear D. Germline assignment: CDR1 DFQATT and CDR2 SNEGSKA (reference sequence). The CDR3 spans 11 residues. With 3 bases removed from V and 3 bases from J, the gap between germline ends came to 6 bases. The chain's CDR3 is CSARESYEQYF. The DNA for the CDR3 is TGCAGTGCTAGGGAAAGCTACGAGCAGTACTTC.

The J gene is TRBJ2-1, the V gene TRBV7-6; a weak D match, TRBD2 (6 bases). CDR3 length equals 15 residues. Germline V gene lookup returns CDR1 SGHVS and CDR2 FNYEAQ. Trimming shortened V by 1 base and J by 9 bases, and 16 bases separated the two germline ends. The CDR3 loop reads CASSLGSGRRGEQFF. In DNA form, the CDR3 reads TGTGCCAGCAGCTTAGGATCAGGGAGGAGAGGTGAGCAGTTCTTC.

The CDR3 loop is CASSSGPGLAGYTQYF. In DNA form, the CDR3 reads TGTGCCAGCAGCTCAGGACCGGGACTAGCAGGATATACGCAGTATTTT. The chain recombines TRBV5-6 with TRBJ2-3; 9 bases are shared with TRBD2. The CDR3 covers 16 residues. Per the germline V gene, CDR1 is SGHDT and CDR2 is YYEEEE. J gave up 7 bases and V 3 bases, and 12 bases lay outside the gene matches.

The chain combines TRBV18 with TRBJ2-7; D possibly matches TRBD1 or TRBD2 (5 bases each). Per germline, CDR1 KGHSH and CDR2 LQKENI. CDR3 length equals 15 residues. V was pared by 5 bases and J by 1 base, with 15 bases between. In DNA, the CDR3 is TGTGCCAGCTCATCCTATCGGGGCTCATCCTACGAGCAGTACTTC. Translating gives CASSSYRGSSYEQYF.

About this clone itself: Other DNA sequences in this sample translate to the same CDR3. The rearrangement uses TRBV9 and TRBJ1-1, with 8 nucleotides matching TRBD1. Germline V CDR1 and CDR2: SGDLS, YYNGEE. V was clipped by 3 bases and J by 1 base; unmatched bases: 5. CDR3 length: 15 residues. CDR3 nucleotides: TGTGCCAGCAGCGCCACCGGGACAGGGAACACTGAAGCTTTCTTT. Amino acid sequence: CASSATGTGNTEAFF.

The V call is TRBV19, the J call TRBJ1-1, with a weak D call TRBD1 (5 bases). CDR1 and CDR2 from the germline V gene are LNHDA and SQIVND (reference sequence). CDR3 length: 14 residues. Trimming pared 7 bases from V and 0 bases from J, leaving 12 bases between. This CDR3 is CASTTTDMNTEAFF. CDR3 sequence (DNA): TGTGCCAGTACCACGACGGACATGAACACTGAAGCTTTCTTT.

The chain links TRBV19 to TRBJ1-2; 9 positions match TRBD1. The CDR3 contains 15 residues. The germline V gene has CDR1 LNHDA and CDR2 SQIVND (reference sequence). V shed 7 bases, J shed 3 bases, and the junction held 9 bases outside the gene matches. CDR3 sequence (DNA): TGTGCCAGTACTCCGGCTGGGGACAGGGACTATGGCTACACCTTC. This codes for CASTPAGDRDYGYTF. The full variable domain, its missing parts supplied by reference TRBV19 and TRBJ1-2, is DGGITQSPKYLFRKEGQNVTLSCEQNLNHDAMYWYRQDPGQGLRLIYYSQIVNDFQKGDIAEGYSVSREKKESFPLTVTSAQKNPTAFYLCASTPAGDRDYGYTFGSGTRLTVV.

For this clone: The same CDR3 is also encoded by other DNA sequences in this sample. The chain is built from TRBV12-3 or TRBV12-4 and TRBJ2-7, with D possibly being TRBD1 (6 bases). V lost 6 bases and J lost 2, with 8 bases in between. The CDR3 extends over 12 amino acids. The CDR3 here is CASSRGPYEQYF. For the CDR3, the DNA is TGTGCCAGCAGCAGGGGTCCCTACGAGCAGTACTTC.

The V gene is TRBV6-5, the J gene TRBJ1-3; a weak D match, TRBD1 (5 bases). Per the germline V gene, CDR1 is MNHEY and CDR2 is SVGAGI. V gave up 6 bases and J gave up 1 base, with 13 bases separating them. The CDR3 has 15 residues. The CDR3 loop is CASRVTGTSGNTIYF. DNA of the CDR3: TGTGCCAGCAGGGTTACAGGTACTTCTGGAAACACCATATATTTT.

V and J are TRBV6-5 and TRBJ1-5, with D possibly TRBD1 on 6 matching bases. The V and J ends lost 6 bases and 2 bases respectively, with 8 bases between them. CDR3 length: 13 residues. The germline V gene encodes CDR1 MNHEY and CDR2 SVGAGI. In DNA form, the CDR3 reads TGTGCCAGCAGATCAGGGGGCAATCAGCCCCAGCATTTT. It specifies CASRSGGNQPQHF.

The chain has TRBV6-5 and TRBJ1-6, with a tentative D call TRBD1 (6 bases). The CDR3 is 14 amino acids. Looked up from germline, CDR1 is MNHEY and CDR2 is SVGAGI. Between the trimmed V and J ends, which lost 9 bases and 7 bases, there was a span of 16 bases. Here the CDR3 DNA reads TGTGCCAGTACGATCCGGACAGCCAATTCACCCCTCCACTTT. Its translation is CASTIRTANSPLHF.

This clone was found once. The chain employs TRBV6-5 and TRBJ2-1; tentative D call: TRBD2 (5 bases). Trimming stripped 2 bases from V and 5 bases from J, with 13 bases between. The CDR3 extends over 15 amino acids. Germline V gene data show CDR1 as MNHEY and CDR2 as SVGAGI. CDR3 in DNA: TGTGCCAGCAGTTACCTGCCGGGGATCAACAATGAGCAGTTCTTC. Its protein product is CASSYLPGINNEQFF.

This clone has only one observation. The chain is built from TRBV5-5 and TRBJ1-6; D is possibly TRBD1 (5 bases). Trimming took off 3 bases at V and 8 bases at J, with 12 bases between the two ends. The CDR3 is made up of 14 amino acids. Germline lookup yields CDR1 SGHKS and CDR2 YYEKEE (reference sequence). The CDR3 sequence is CASSSGTAYSPLHF. CDR3 nucleotides: TGTGCCAGCAGCTCCGGGACGGCGTATTCACCCCTCCACTTT.

V usage is TRBV14 and J usage is TRBJ1-2, with D perhaps TRBD1 (5 bases). This CDR3 region has 14 residues. V lost 5 bases and J 4 bases, leaving 14 bases between the germline ends. CDR1 is SGHDN and CDR2 is FVKESK in the germline V gene. The CDR3 DNA sequence: TGTGCCAGCAGCTCAGGAAGGGGCGCCTATGGCTACACCTTC. It codes for CASSSGRGAYGYTF.

This clone was recorded a few times. The chain joins TRBV5-1 to TRBJ2-1, with 8 bases matching TRBD2. The germline gives CDR1 SGHRS, CDR2 YFSETQ. The trim removed 4 bases at V and 0 bases at J, leaving 6 bases unmatched. CDR3 length equals 16 residues. This chain's CDR3 is CASSAGLGSSYNEQFF. The DNA of the CDR3 is TGCGCCAGCAGCGCGGGACTAGGAAGCTCCTACAATGAGCAGTTCTTC.

The V and J genes are TRBV5-4 and TRBJ1-4, with D unresolved. With 0 bases removed from V and 4 bases from J, the gap between germline ends came to 7 bases. Germline assignment: CDR1 SGHNT and CDR2 YYREEE (reference sequence). The length of the CDR3 is 14 residues. The CDR3 DNA is TGTGCCAGCAGCTTGGACAGCCGTAATGAAAAACTGTTTTTT. This gives the protein CASSLDSRNEKLFF. Together with reference TRBV5-4 and TRBJ1-4, the CDR3 gives the full variable domain: ETGVTQSPTHLIKTRGQQVTLRCSSQSGHNTVSWYQQALGQGPQFIFQYYREEENGRGNFPPRFSGLQFPNYSSELNVNALELDDSALYLCASSLDSRNEKLFFGSGTQLSVL.

V is TRBV12-1 and J is TRBJ1-1; the D call TRBD1 from the table was never checked on the DNA. TRBV12-1 is shown as a pseudogene. This CDR3 is 14 amino acids long. CDR3: CASSFRQGLGEAFF. The CDR3 region has the DNA TGTGCCAGCAGCTTTCGACAGGGCTTGGGTGAAGCTTTCTTT.

This clone was seen a few times. The CDR3 loop reads CASSYSKDRGWFF. For the CDR3, the DNA is TGTGCCAGCAGTTACTCCAAGGACAGGGGCTGGTTCTTC. The chain uses TRBV6-5 and TRBJ2-1; 9 positions agree with TRBD1. The CDR3 runs 13 residues. The junction had 6 bases not matched to a gene; V was cut back by 0 bases and J by 15 bases. Germline CDR1 and CDR2: MNHEY and SVGAGI.

The chain carries TRBV7-2 and TRBJ2-3; 10 nucleotides line up with TRBD2. There are 16 residues in the CDR3. The V segment lost 2 bases and the J segment 6 bases; nucleotides outside the gene matches: 8. The germline V gene encodes CDR1 SGHTA and CDR2 FQGNSA. The CDR3: CASSLMASGGSDTQYF. CDR3 DNA: TGTGCCAGCAGCTTAATGGCTAGCGGGGGATCCGATACGCAGTATTTT.

As for this clone: Additional DNA sequences in this sample encode the identical CDR3. This chain connects TRBV6-5 to TRBJ1-5, with TRBD1 as a possible D gene (6 bases). Germline V CDR1 and CDR2: MNHEY, SVGAGI. Trimming stripped 5 bases from V and 6 bases from J, with 11 bases between. The CDR3 has 13 residues. CDR3 residues: CASSRQGSQPQHF. The CDR3 nucleotides read TGTGCCAGCAGTCGGCAGGGGAGTCAGCCCCAGCATTTT.